The 30 T cell receptor beta chains below all came from one sample that was sequenced in a study of cytomegalovirus exposure and HLA in healthy donors. PCR involved 60 Vbeta and 13 Jbeta primers. Sequencing was performed with immunoSEQ multiplex PCR; in TCRdb, only in-frame clones are kept and a portion is missing. The data contain around 110,000 clones, 81% of them singletons. Sample: PBMCs. The receptor set was obtained from a man between 25 and 39 years old in good health and CMV-seronegative.

Only one count was recorded for this clone. This chain links TRBV5-4 with TRBJ2-3; 8 bases are shared with TRBD1. CDR3 length: 15 residues. Trimming at V came to 4 bases and at J to 0 bases, leaving 4 bases not matched to a gene. CDR1 is SGHNT and CDR2 is YYREEE in the germline V gene (reference sequence). Here the CDR3 reads CASSTRTGSTDTQYF. Written as DNA, the CDR3 is TGTGCCAGCAGCACGAGGACAGGGAGCACAGATACGCAGTATTTT.

V and J are TRBV29-1 and TRBJ2-7; D is ambiguous. Germline loops: CDR1 SQVTM, CDR2 ANQGSEA. The ends were cut back, 0 bases at V and 6 bases at J, with 6 bases in the middle. The CDR3 runs 11 residues. As DNA, the CDR3 is TGCAGCGTTGAAGATCTGTCCGAGCAGTACTTC. Translating it yields CSVEDLSEQYF.

V usage is TRBV6-4 and J usage is TRBJ2-1, with D possibly TRBD1 on 7 matching bases. Trimming removed 0 bases from V and 5 bases from J, with 11 bases in between. Germline V CDR1 and CDR2: MRHNA, SNTAGT. The CDR3 is 15 residues long. The CDR3 is CASSDSQGGHNEQFF. In nucleotides, the CDR3 is TGTGCCAGCAGTGACTCCCAGGGGGGCCACAATGAGCAGTTCTTC.

A few counts support this clone. The rearrangement joins TRBV5-4 to TRBJ2-7, with 7 positions matching TRBD1. The CDR3 spans 13 residues. V shed 5 bases and J 4 bases; nucleotides not matched to a gene: 6. Germline V gene data show CDR1 as SGHNT and CDR2 as YYREEE (reference sequence). This CDR3 reads CASSVDRVYEQYF. The DNA of the CDR3 is TGTGCCAGCAGTGTAGACAGGGTTTACGAGCAGTACTTC. The whole variable domain, filled in from reference TRBV5-4 and TRBJ2-7, reads ETGVTQSPTHLIKTRGQQVTLRCSSQSGHNTVSWYQQALGQGPQFIFQYYREEENGRGNFPPRFSGLQFPNYSSELNVNALELDDSALYLCASSVDRVYEQYFGPGTRLTVT.

In nucleotides, the CDR3 is TGTGCCAGCAGATTAACCGGGACAGTGACTGAAGCTTTCTTT. It is translated as CASRLTGTVTEAFF. This chain uses TRBV11-2 with TRBJ1-1; TRBD1 matches 7 bases. The ends lost 6 bases at V and 5 bases at J; junction bases unmatched: 9. The CDR3 is made up of 14 amino acids. The germline V gene has CDR1 SGHAT and CDR2 FQNNGV.

The chain uses TRBV29-1 and TRBJ2-7, with D possibly TRBD2 on 6 matching bases. The CDR3 has 11 amino acids. Germline V gene sequence: CDR1 SQVTM, CDR2 ANQGSEA. The CDR3 protein is CSVGGVYEQYF. CDR3 sequence (DNA): TGCAGTGTGGGAGGAGTCTACGAGCAGTACTTC.

CDR3 residues: CASSFGQGREKLFF. In nucleotides, the CDR3 is TGTGCCAGCAGCTTCGGACAGGGGAGGGAAAAACTGTTTTTT. V is TRBV5-6 and J is TRBJ1-4, with 9 bases matching TRBD1. Trimming removed 2 bases from V and 8 bases from J; junction bases left unmatched: 4. The CDR3 contains 14 residues. From germline, CDR1 is SGHDT and CDR2 YYEEEE.

The gene calls are TRBV30 and TRBJ2-7; no firm D call. Germline CDR1 GTSNPN, CDR2 SVGIG (reference sequence). V lost 0 bases and J 3 bases, leaving 6 bases between the germline ends. There are 12 residues in the CDR3. CDR3 protein: CAWSVRSYEQYF. CDR3 DNA sequence: TGTGCCTGGAGTGTGAGGAGCTACGAGCAGTACTTC.

The chain couples TRBV15 to TRBJ2-5; TRBD1 matches at 12 bases. This CDR3 has 15 amino acids. CDR1 is LNHNV and CDR2 is YYDKDF in the germline V gene (reference sequence). The V segment lost 3 bases and the J segment 5 bases; nucleotides outside the gene matches: 4. The CDR3 DNA sequence: TGTGCCACCAGCAGGGCCGGGACAGGGGGCGAGACCCAGTACTTC. It yields the protein CATSRAGTGGETQYF.

The chain has TRBV6-1 and TRBJ2-7; TRBD1 agrees at 8 bases. This CDR3 comprises 15 residues. J gave up 6 bases and V 5 bases, and 12 bases lay outside the gene matches. Germline V gene lookup returns CDR1 MNHNS and CDR2 SASEGT. DNA for the CDR3: TGTGCCAGCAGTCATGACAGGGGCTTGGAAAGCGAGCAGTACTTC. Residues: CASSHDRGLESEQYF.

The V and J genes are TRBV29-1 and TRBJ1-1; 8 bases line up with TRBD1. Germline V lookup: CDR1 SQVTM, CDR2 ANQGSEA. V lost 5 bases and J lost 4; bases outside the gene matches: 3. This CDR3 region has 12 residues. Written as DNA, the CDR3 is TGCAGCGTTAGACAGGGGACCACTGAAGCTTTCTTT. Translated, it gives CSVRQGTTEAFF.

The chain joins TRBV11-2 to TRBJ1-2, with D uncertain. The CDR3 spans 17 residues. The V end lost 1 base, the J end lost 4 bases, and 19 bases lay between the germline ends. The V gene's germline CDR1 is SGHAT and CDR2 FQNNGV. The DNA for the CDR3 is TGTGCCAGCAGCTTAGGGTCCGCGCGTAGCGACCCCTATGGCTACACCTTC. Translation: CASSLGSARSDPYGYTF.

V is TRBV30 and J is TRBJ1-2; 8 nucleotides match TRBD1. CDR1 GTSNPN and CDR2 SVGIG come from the germline V gene (reference sequence). Trimming cost V 2 bases and J 4 bases; bases outside gene matches: 6. CDR3 length: 14 residues. CDR3 loop: CAWSPGGESYGYTF. For the CDR3, the DNA is TGTGCCTGGAGTCCAGGGGGCGAAAGCTATGGCTACACCTTC.

The V gene is TRBV11-2, the J gene TRBJ1-2, with 7 bases fitting TRBD1. Germline V CDR1 and CDR2: SGHAT, FQNNGV. The CDR3 contains 13 residues. With 1 base clipped from V and 7 bases from J, the junction kept 3 bases outside the gene matches. The CDR3 DNA follows: TGTGCCAGCAGCTTAGGGGGACAGAGTGGCTACACCTTC. Protein: CASSLGGQSGYTF.

V is TRBV6-1 and J is TRBJ1-1; TRBD1 is a possible D gene (5 bases). The length of the CDR3 is 14 residues. Looked up from germline, CDR1 is MNHNS and CDR2 is SASEGT. V lost 4 bases and J 1 base, leaving 10 bases between the germline ends. CDR3 amino acids: CASSAQGGNTEAFF. CDR3 nucleotides: TGTGCCAGCAGTGCTCAGGGTGGGAACACTGAAGCTTTCTTT.

V and J are TRBV19 and TRBJ1-3, with a tentative D call TRBD1 (6 bases). V was trimmed by 2 bases and J by 1 base, leaving 21 bases between them. This CDR3 region has 19 residues. Germline loops: CDR1 LNHDA, CDR2 SQIVND (reference sequence). DNA of the CDR3: TGTGCCAGTAGTATATCCACCTACAGGGAAGCCAGATCTGGAAACACCATATATTTT. Translation: CASSISTYREARSGNTIYF. Full variable domain (missing parts from reference TRBV19 and TRBJ1-3): DGGITQSPKYLFRKEGQNVTLSCEQNLNHDAMYWYRQDPGQGLRLIYYSQIVNDFQKGDIAEGYSVSREKKESFPLTVTSAQKNPTAFYLCASSISTYREARSGNTIYFGEGSWLTVV.

The gene calls are TRBV11-2 and TRBJ2-1, with 12 bases matching TRBD2. Unmatched junction bases numbered 4, after V lost 7 bases and J lost 9 bases. CDR1 and CDR2 from the germline V gene are SGHAT and FQNNGV. There are 13 residues in the CDR3. The CDR3 DNA follows: TGTGCCAGCACCCTAGCGGGAGGGAGTGAGCAGTTCTTC. Protein: CASTLAGGSEQFF.

V and J are TRBV6-6 and TRBJ1-2, with TRBD1 as a possible D gene (5 bases). V was pared by 2 bases and J by 14 bases, with 18 bases between. CDR1 and CDR2 from the germline V gene are MNHNY and SVGAGI (reference sequence). The CDR3 has 13 residues. The CDR3 coding sequence is TGTGCCAGCAGTTACGCCACCAGGGAGGGTATAACCTTC. Translation: CASSYATREGITF.

The chain carries TRBV29-1 and TRBJ1-3; D not resolved. V lost 0 bases and J 5 bases, leaving 17 bases between the germline ends. The germline gives CDR1 SQVTM, CDR2 ANQGSEA. The CDR3 has 16 amino acids. The CDR3 is CSVEDVSAGTRNTIYF. CDR3 coding DNA: TGCAGCGTTGAAGATGTTTCAGCAGGCACTCGAAACACCATATATTTT.

This chain uses TRBV18 with TRBJ2-7; possible D gene TRBD1, 6 bases. Germline assignment: CDR1 KGHSH and CDR2 LQKENI. Trimming cost V 1 base and J 3 bases, with 10 bases left between them. The CDR3 runs 14 residues. The CDR3 region is CASSPRAGDYEQYF. In DNA form, the CDR3 reads TGTGCCAGCTCACCACGGGCAGGGGACTACGAGCAGTACTTC. Variable domain in full (rest from reference TRBV18 and TRBJ2-7): NAGVMQNPRHLVRRRGQEARLRCSPMKGHSHVYWYRQLPEEGLKFMVYLQKENIIDESGMPKERFSAEFPKEGPSILRIQQVVRGDSAAYFCASSPRAGDYEQYFGPGTRLTVT.

The chain recombines TRBV6-6 with TRBJ2-7; D is uncertain. V gave up 7 bases and J gave up 5 bases, with 21 bases separating them. The V gene's germline CDR1 is MNHNY and CDR2 SVGAGI (reference sequence). This CDR3 region has 15 residues. The CDR3 DNA follows: TGTGCCAGCATCAACGGAGTAGTGGTCACCCACGAGCAGTACTTC. It codes for CASINGVVVTHEQYF.

In its sample, this clone was seen a few times. This chain links TRBV18 with TRBJ1-3; TRBD1 matches at 8 bases. Germline CDR1 and CDR2: KGHSH and LQKENI. The CDR3 runs 15 residues. The trim removed 6 bases at V and 5 bases at J, leaving 9 bases unmatched. The CDR3 here is CASSRVTGERNTIYF. CDR3 coding DNA: TGTGCCAGCTCCCGGGTGACAGGGGAGAGAAACACCATATATTTT.

The chain employs TRBV4-1 and TRBJ2-3, with 11 bases that match TRBD1. The CDR3 loop spans 20 amino acids. V shed 2 bases, J shed 2 bases, and the junction held 15 bases outside the gene matches. Germline CDR1 is MGHRA and CDR2 is YSYEKL. The CDR3 sequence: CASSQPGQGELAGITDTQYF. Here the CDR3 DNA reads TGCGCCAGCAGCCAACCGGGACAGGGGGAGTTAGCGGGGATCACAGATACGCAGTATTTT.

This clone was detected only a few times. The chain is built from TRBV5-4 and TRBJ2-1; TRBD1 agrees at 7 bases. Trimming cost V 4 bases and J 8 bases; bases outside gene matches: 9. The CDR3 sequence is 14 residues long. Germline assignment: CDR1 SGHNT and CDR2 YYREEE (reference sequence). CDR3 nucleotides: TGTGCCAGCAGCGTAGACAGGGCCCGCGATGAGCAGTTCTTC. It encodes CASSVDRARDEQFF.

The chain is built from TRBV30 and TRBJ1-3, with TRBD1 as a possible D gene (6 bases). The V end lost 2 bases, the J end lost 1 base, and 18 bases lay between the germline ends. Looked up from germline, CDR1 is GTSNPN and CDR2 is SVGIG (reference sequence). This CDR3 has 17 residues. The CDR3 reads CAWSPNQGKDSGNTIYF. The CDR3 nucleotides are TGTGCCTGGAGTCCAAATCAGGGGAAGGATTCTGGAAACACCATATATTTT.

This sequence joins TRBV12-1 and TRBJ2-7; the D call TRBD2 from the table was never checked on the DNA. TRBV12-1 is a recognized pseudogene. This CDR3 has 15 residues. The CDR3 spells CASSFQDSNAYEQYF. The CDR3 DNA reads TGTGCCAGCAGCTTCCAGGACTCTAACGCCTACGAGCAGTACTTC.

Points on this clone: The junction differs from germline at one of its ends, possibly a read error. The chain couples TRBV7-7 to TRBJ2-5; tentatively, D is TRBD2 (6 bases). Germline CDR1 and CDR2: SSHAT and FNYEAQ (reference sequence). CDR3 length: 14 residues. The CDR3 DNA reads TGTGCTAGCAGCTTAGGAGGGAATCGGGAGACCCAGTACTTC. Translation gives CASSLGGNRETQYF.

V usage is TRBV29-1 and J usage is TRBJ2-1; 13 bases agree with TRBD2. V lost 7 bases, J lost 8 bases, and 17 bases stayed unmatched. CDR1 and CDR2 from the germline V gene are SQVTM and ANQGSEA. The CDR3 length is 17 residues. The CDR3 DNA is TGCAGCGCTGTAGGACTAGCGGGAGTTGCGGAAGCGGATGAGCAGTTCTTC. This gives the protein CSAVGLAGVAEADEQFF.

The J gene is TRBJ1-2, the V gene TRBV5-4; weak D call: TRBD1 (5 bases). The germline V gene encodes CDR1 SGHNT and CDR2 YYREEE (reference sequence). There are 14 residues in the CDR3. Trimming took 4 bases from V and 7 from J, leaving 17 bases between them. The CDR3 loop reads CASSPQSGGGGYTF. CDR3 DNA: TGTGCCAGCAGCCCTCAAAGCGGGGGGGGTGGCTACACCTTC.

This chain connects TRBV6-1 to TRBJ1-2; D is unclear. This CDR3 has 13 residues. V was trimmed by 7 bases and J by 5 bases, leaving 14 bases between them. Germline assignment: CDR1 MNHNS and CDR2 SASEGT. This chain's CDR3 is CASKAGGAYGYTF. CDR3 nucleotide sequence: TGTGCCAGCAAGGCAGGTGGTGCGTATGGCTACACCTTC.